This note documents a single T cell receptor (beta chain) sequence. Per the study methods: Estimation of nucleated cell counts was performed using reference gene primer amplification. Sequenced by immunoSEQ multiplex PCR; TCRdb stores in-frame clones only, minus some. V and J calls and clone size are those listed in that table; D and trimming were worked out from the DNA. The sample includes about 140,000 clones, around 88% of them seen just once. This sample was taken from a study of blood T cell repertoires in COVID-19. Turning to the study itself: Specimens from acute and convalescent COVID-19 originated in the United States, Italy and Spain.

This CDR3 region has 19 residues. Germline CDR1 reads SGHNT; CDR2 reads YYREEE (reference sequence). Trimming cost V 0 bases and J 6 bases; bases outside gene matches: 15. Sequencing input: peripheral blood. The TCR originated in an older woman with acute or convalescent COVID-19. The genes are TRBV5-4 and TRBJ2-1, with TRBD2 matching over 10 bases. Written as DNA, the CDR3 is TGTGCCAGCAGCTTGGGACTTAGCGGGGGGACACCTAGTCTCAATGAGCAGTTCTTC. Translated: CASSLGLSGGTPSLNEQFF.